This record concerns one T cell receptor (beta chain) sequence. Its antigen is currently unknown. These data come from a study of CD8+ T cells in alopecia areata. Study-level background: Patients received oral tofacitinib, 5 to 10 mg twice daily, for moderate-to-severe alopecia areata. General observations from the study: Normal skin contains resident alphabeta T cells, and these are also sequenced in scalp samples. Sharing of TCRs across patients appeared less clear than in mice, possibly for HLA-related reasons. Clonality in lesional scalp, especially alopecia totalis/universalis, exceeded that of normal scalp.

Investigators isolated RNA and reverse transcribed it into cDNA to act as the sequencing template. Repertoires were generated with immunoSEQ multiplex PCR, while TCRdb's copy carries only in-frame clones and drops some. The sample shows 200,000 to 250,000 clones, about 60% of them seen only once. This clonotype originated in a human donor with alopecia areata. The specimen was CD4+ T cells sorted from blood, collected at week 0.

CDR3 protein: CASSHRGNYEQYF. CDR3 in DNA: TGTGCCAGCAGTCACAGGGGCAACTACGAGCAGTACTTC. The rearrangement uses TRBV27 and TRBJ2-7, with TRBD1 matching 7 bases. The J segment lost 3 bases and the V segment lost 5 bases, leaving 4 bases of the junction unmatched. CDR1 is MNHEY and CDR2 is SMNVEV in the germline V gene (reference sequence). This CDR3 has 13 residues.